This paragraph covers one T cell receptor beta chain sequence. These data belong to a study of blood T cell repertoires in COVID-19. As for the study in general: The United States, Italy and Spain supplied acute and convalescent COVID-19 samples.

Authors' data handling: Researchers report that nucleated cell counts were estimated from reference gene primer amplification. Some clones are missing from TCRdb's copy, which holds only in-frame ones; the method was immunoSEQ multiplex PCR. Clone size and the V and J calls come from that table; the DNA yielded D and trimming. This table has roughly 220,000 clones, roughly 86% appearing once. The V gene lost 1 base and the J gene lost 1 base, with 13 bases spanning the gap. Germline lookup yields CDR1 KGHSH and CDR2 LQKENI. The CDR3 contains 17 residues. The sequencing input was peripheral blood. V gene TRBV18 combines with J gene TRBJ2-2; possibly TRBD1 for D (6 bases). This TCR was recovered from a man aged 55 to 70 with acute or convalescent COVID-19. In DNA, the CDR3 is TGTGCCAGCTCACCACAACGAGCACAGGGGAACACCGGGGAGCTGTTTTTT. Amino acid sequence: CASSPQRAQGNTGELFF.